This T cell receptor (beta chain) was identified in a study of control samples from healthy donors and cancer patients. The assay was immunoSEQ multiplex PCR, and TCRdb's table has in-frame clones only and misses some. Of around 200,000 clones in the sample, over 85% are singletons; the top ten hold about 1.5%. The length of the CDR3 is 14 residues. Between the trimmed V and J ends, which lost 6 bases and 11 bases, there was a span of 19 bases. CDR1 is MDHEN, CDR2 SYDVKM, per germline. The chain links TRBV28 to TRBJ1-4, with a tentative D call TRBD1 (6 bases). The receptor was derived from a young man in good health. Sample: blood. The CDR3 DNA is TGTGCCAGCAGCCCGGCCGGCGTTAGGGGGAAACTGTTTTTT. It codes for CASSPAGVRGKLFF.